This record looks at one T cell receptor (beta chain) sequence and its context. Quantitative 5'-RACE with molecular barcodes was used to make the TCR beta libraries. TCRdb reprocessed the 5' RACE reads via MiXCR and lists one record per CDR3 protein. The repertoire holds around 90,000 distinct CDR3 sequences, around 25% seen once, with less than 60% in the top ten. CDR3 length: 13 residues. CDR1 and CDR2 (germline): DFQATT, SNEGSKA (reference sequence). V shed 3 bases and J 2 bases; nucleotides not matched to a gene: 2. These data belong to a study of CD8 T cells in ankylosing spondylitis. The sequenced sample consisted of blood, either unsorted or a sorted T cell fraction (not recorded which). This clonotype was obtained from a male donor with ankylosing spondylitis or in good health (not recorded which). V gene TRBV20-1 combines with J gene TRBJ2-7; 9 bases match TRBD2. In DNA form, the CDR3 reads TGCAGTGCTAGGCGGGGGGGTCCCTACGAGCAGTACGTC. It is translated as CSARRGGPYEQYV.